Reported below is one TCR beta chain. No antigen is known for it. Assay used: immunoSEQ multiplex PCR; TCRdb lists only in-frame clones, some missing. The sample has around 100,000 clones, approximately 90% seen once. This sample is part of a study of OX40 agonist ivuxolimab in advanced cancers. Study conclusions and caveats: The mean number of expanded clones was higher in CD8+ T cells than in CD4+.

The CDR3 spans 16 residues. Germline V lookup: CDR1 WNHNN, CDR2 SYGVQD (reference sequence). Trimming pared 0 bases from V and 1 base from J, leaving 11 bases between. This chain links TRBV10-1 with TRBJ2-3; perhaps TRBD2 as D (5 bases). This clonotype was sampled from an adult with an advanced solid tumor such as melanoma, head and neck, liver or kidney cancer. Here the sequenced sample was CD4+ or CD8+ T cells sorted from blood, taken in a trial of the OX40 agonist ivuxolimab. CDR3 coding DNA: TGCGCCAGCAGTGAGTCTCTAGCTCCAGGCACAGATACGCAGTATTTT. Translating it yields CASSESLAPGTDTQYF.